The text below deals with one T cell receptor beta chain. The antigen remains unidentified. The record originates from a study of T-cell reconstitution after alpha-beta-depleted transplantation in children. Preparation of the TCRbeta library was carried out with unique molecular identifiers. TCRdb redid the calling of the PCR reads with MiXCR, one entry per CDR3 protein. The sample records about 900,000 distinct CDR3 sequences, roughly 29% being singletons. General study points: Some patients owed their high day-60 TCRbeta diversity to surviving recipient T cells and thymic progenitors. In patients about two months after transplant, alpha-beta T cells reportedly arose from several hundred expanded graft clones.

This CDR3 region has 11 residues. Trimming took off 4 bases at V and 7 bases at J, with 8 bases between the two ends. CDR1 is SGDLS and CDR2 is YYNGEE in the germline V gene. This clonotype was obtained from a boy younger than two who had a stem cell transplant for SCID, so the T cells may come from the graft donor. This chain joins TRBV9 and TRBJ1-2; a weak D match, TRBD1 (5 bases). Sequences were derived from PBMCs, mostly from graft donor cells, sampled 360 days after TCRalphabeta/CD19-depleted stem cell transplant. Here the CDR3 reads CASSNQGGYTF. The DNA of the CDR3 is TGTGCCAGCAGCAACCAGGGTGGCTACACCTTC.